The 2 T cell receptor beta chains below come from one sample, sequenced in a study of neurological immune-mediated disorders. TCRdb processed the 5' RACE reads anew with MiXCR; each CDR3 protein has one entry. The data hold about 55,000 distinct CDR3 sequences, with around 3.8% observed a single time. Specimen: CD4+ T cells from blood. The receptors derive from a woman between 40 and 55 years old with multiple sclerosis.

The table lists this clonotype with many counts. The chain combines TRBV5-5 with TRBJ2-1; D is tentatively TRBD1 or TRBD2 (5 bases each). Trimming cost V 0 bases and J 4 bases, with 8 bases left between them. The length of the CDR3 is 14 residues. Germline loops: CDR1 SGHKS, CDR2 YYEKEE (reference sequence). CDR3 residues: CASSLAGAYNEQFF. The DNA for the CDR3 is TGTGCCAGCAGCTTGGCCGGGGCTTACAATGAGCAGTTCTTC.

This clonotype was observed many times. The chain uses TRBV5-1 and TRBJ2-1, with D maybe TRBD2 (5 bases). Germline lookup yields CDR1 SGHRS and CDR2 YFSETQ. V lost 1 base, J lost 0 bases, and 14 bases lay in between. CDR3 length: 17 residues. The CDR3 here is CASSLWPSWSSYNEQFF. Written as DNA, the CDR3 is TGCGCCAGCAGCTTGTGGCCTAGCTGGAGCTCCTACAATGAGCAGTTCTTC.